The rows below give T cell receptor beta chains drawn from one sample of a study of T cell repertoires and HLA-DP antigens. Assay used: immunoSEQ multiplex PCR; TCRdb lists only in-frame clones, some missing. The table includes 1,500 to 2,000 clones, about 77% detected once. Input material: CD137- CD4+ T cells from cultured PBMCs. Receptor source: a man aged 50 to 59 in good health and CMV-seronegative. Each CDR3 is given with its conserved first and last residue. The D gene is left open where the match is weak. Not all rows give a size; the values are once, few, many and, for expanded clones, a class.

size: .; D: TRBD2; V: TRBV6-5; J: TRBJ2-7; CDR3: CASSYFTAGGPYEQYF; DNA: TGTGCCAGCAGTTACTTTACAGCGGGAGGACCCTACGAGCAGTACTTC
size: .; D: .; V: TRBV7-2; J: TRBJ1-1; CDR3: CASSLPPGASEAFF; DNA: TGTGCCAGCAGCTTACCGCCAGGGGCCTCTGAAGCTTTCTTT
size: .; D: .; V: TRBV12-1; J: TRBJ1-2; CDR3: CASSFVYSQFFNYGYTF; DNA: TGTGCCAGCAGCTTTGTCTACAGTCAGTTTTTTAACTATGGCTACACCTTC
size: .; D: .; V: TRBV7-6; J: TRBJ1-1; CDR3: CASSLGGTTEAFF; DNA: TGTGCCAGCAGCTTAGGCGGGACAACTGAAGCTTTCTTT
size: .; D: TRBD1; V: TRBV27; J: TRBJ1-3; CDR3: CASSLRQGSGNTIYF; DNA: TGTGCCAGCAGTTTGCGACAGGGCTCTGGAAACACCATATATTTT
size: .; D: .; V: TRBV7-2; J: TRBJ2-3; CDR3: CASSPGGPGTDTQYF; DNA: TGTGCCAGCAGCCCTGGGGGACCTGGCACAGATACGCAGTATTTT
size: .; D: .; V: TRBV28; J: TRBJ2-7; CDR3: CASSLRQGTYEQYF; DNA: TGTGCCAGCAGTTTAAGGCAGGGGACCTACGAGCAGTACTTC
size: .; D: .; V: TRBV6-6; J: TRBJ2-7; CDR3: CASSLGEAGGYEQYF; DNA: TGTGCCAGCAGCTTAGGTGAGGCGGGCGGCTACGAGCAGTACTTC
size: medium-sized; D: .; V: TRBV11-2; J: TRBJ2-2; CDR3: CASRPPGRRNTGELFF; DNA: TGTGCCAGCAGGCCACCGGGACGGCGGAACACCGGGGAGCTGTTTTTT
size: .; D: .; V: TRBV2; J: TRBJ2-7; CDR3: CASRTAWQAYEQYF; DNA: TGTGCCAGCAGAACGGCATGGCAGGCCTACGAGCAGTACTTC
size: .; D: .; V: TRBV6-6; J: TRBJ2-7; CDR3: CASSYRARAEQYF; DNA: TGTGCCAGCAGTTACAGAGCCAGGGCCGAGCAGTACTTC
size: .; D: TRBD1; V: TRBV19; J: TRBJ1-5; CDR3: CASSSGGGLPQHF; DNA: TGTGCCAGTAGTTCAGGGGGGGGTCTGCCCCAGCATTTT
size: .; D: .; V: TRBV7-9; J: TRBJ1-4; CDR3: CASSLTGRDNEKLFF; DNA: TGTGCCAGCAGCTTAACGGGGAGAGATAATGAAAAACTGTTTTTT
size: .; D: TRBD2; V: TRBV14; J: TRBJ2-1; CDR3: CASSQEGLAGGVYNEQFF; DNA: TGTGCCAGCAGCCAAGAGGGACTAGCGGGAGGGGTCTACAATGAGCAGTTCTTC
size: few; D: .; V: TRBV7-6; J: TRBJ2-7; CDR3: CASSLAHLRQTAYEQYF; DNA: TGTGCCAGCAGCTTAGCCCACTTACGTCAGACAGCCTACGAGCAGTACTTC
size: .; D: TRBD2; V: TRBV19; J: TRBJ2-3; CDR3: CASRSGTSGGHDFTDTQYF; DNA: TGTGCCAGTAGATCTGGGACTAGCGGGGGGCATGATTTCACAGATACGCAGTATTTT
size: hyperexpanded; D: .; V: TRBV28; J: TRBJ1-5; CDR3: CASRDRSNQPQHF; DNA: TGTGCCAGCAGAGACAGGAGCAATCAGCCCCAGCATTTT
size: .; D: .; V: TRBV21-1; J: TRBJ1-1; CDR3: CASRRHRTEAFF; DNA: TGTGCCAGCAGACGTCATCGCACTGAAGCTTTCTTT
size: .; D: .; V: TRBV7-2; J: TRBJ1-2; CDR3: CASSFKGGLGYTF; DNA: TGTGCCAGCAGCTTTAAGGGGGGCCTGGGCTACACCTTC
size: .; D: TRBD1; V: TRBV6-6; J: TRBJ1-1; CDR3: CASRPGQGAGGAFF; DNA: TGTGCCAGCAGGCCGGGACAGGGGGCAGGAGGAGCTTTCTTT
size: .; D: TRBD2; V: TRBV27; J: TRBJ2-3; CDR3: CASSLTGGGRGRTSGRTDTQYF; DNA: TGTGCCAGCAGTTTAACGGGGGGTGGCAGGGGGCGGACTAGCGGGCGCACAGATACGCAGTATTTT
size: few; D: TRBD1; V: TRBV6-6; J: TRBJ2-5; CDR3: CASSYPGPGGMETQYF; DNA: TGTGCCAGCAGTTACCCGGGGCCAGGGGGCATGGAGACCCAGTACTTC
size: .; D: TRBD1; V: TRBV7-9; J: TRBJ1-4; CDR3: CASSSTGGSNEKLFF; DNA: TGTGCCAGCAGCTCCACAGGGGGTTCTAATGAAAAACTGTTTTTT
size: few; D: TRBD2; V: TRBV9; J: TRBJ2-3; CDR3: CASRPTSGPLGTQYF; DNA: TGTGCCAGCAGACCGACTAGCGGGCCCCTCGGTACGCAGTATTTT
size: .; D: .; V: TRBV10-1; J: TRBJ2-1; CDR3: CASSEGGRNEQFF; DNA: TGCGCCAGCAGTGAGGGGGGGAGGAATGAGCAGTTCTTC
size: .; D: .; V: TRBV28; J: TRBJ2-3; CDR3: CASRGTGTGEDTQYF; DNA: TGTGCCAGCAGGGGAACCGGGACTGGAGAAGATACGCAGTATTTT
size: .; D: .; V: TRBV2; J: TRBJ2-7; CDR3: CASSEGGSSYEQYF; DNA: TGTGCCAGCAGTGAGGGGGGTTCCTCCTACGAGCAGTACTTC
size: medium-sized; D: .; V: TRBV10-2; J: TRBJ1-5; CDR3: CASSAQSNQPQHF; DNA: TGCGCCAGCAGTGCTCAGAGCAATCAGCCCCAGCATTTT
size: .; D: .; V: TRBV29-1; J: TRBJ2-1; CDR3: CSAEDGYNEQFF; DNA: TGCAGCGCCGAGGACGGGTACAATGAGCAGTTCTTC
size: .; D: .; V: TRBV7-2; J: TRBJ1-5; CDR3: CASSQRGGQIQPQHF; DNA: TGTGCCAGCAGCCAAAGGGGTGGACAGATTCAGCCCCAGCATTTT
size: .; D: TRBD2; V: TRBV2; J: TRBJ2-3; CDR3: CASSRLAGADTQYF; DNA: TGTGCCAGCAGTAGACTAGCGGGAGCAGATACGCAGTATTTT
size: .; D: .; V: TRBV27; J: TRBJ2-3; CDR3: CASSLGRPLTDTQYF; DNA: TGTGCCAGCAGTTTAGGAAGACCCCTCACAGATACGCAGTATTTT
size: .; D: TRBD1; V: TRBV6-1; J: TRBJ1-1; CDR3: CASSLQGSSTEAFF; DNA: TGTGCCAGCAGTTTACAGGGGTCGAGCACTGAAGCTTTCTTT
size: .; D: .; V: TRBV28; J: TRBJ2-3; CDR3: CASSLPRVTDTQYF; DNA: TGTGCCAGCAGTCTTCCCAGGGTCACAGATACGCAGTATTTT
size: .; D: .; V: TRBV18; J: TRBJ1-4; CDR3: CASSQNTGSGADQLFF; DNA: TGTGCCAGCTCACAAAATACAGGGTCAGGGGCCGACCAACTGTTTTTT
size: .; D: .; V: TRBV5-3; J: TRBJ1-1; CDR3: CARSGLQTGENTEAFF; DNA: TGTGCCAGAAGCGGACTACAGACAGGCGAGAACACTGAAGCTTTCTTT
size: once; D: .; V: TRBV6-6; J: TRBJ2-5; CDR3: CASTRRVQETQYF; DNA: TGTGCCAGCACCCGGAGGGTTCAAGAGACCCAGTACTTC
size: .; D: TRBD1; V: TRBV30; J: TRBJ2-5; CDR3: CAWSRQGGETQYF; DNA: TGTGCCTGGAGTCGACAGGGGGGAGAGACCCAGTACTTC
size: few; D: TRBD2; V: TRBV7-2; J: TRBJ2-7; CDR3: CASSLYPSGSNRGSLEQYF; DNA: TGTGCCAGCAGCCTCTATCCTAGCGGGAGCAATCGAGGTAGCCTTGAGCAGTACTTC
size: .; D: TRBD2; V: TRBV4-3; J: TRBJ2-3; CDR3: CASSQMKGGGASDTQYF; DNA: TGCGCCAGCAGCCAAATGAAGGGCGGGGGGGCCTCGGATACGCAGTATTTT
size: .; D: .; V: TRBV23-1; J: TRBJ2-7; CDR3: CASSQSRTDNSYEQYF; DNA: TGCGCCAGCAGTCAATCGCGGACAGACAACTCCTACGAGCAGTACTTC
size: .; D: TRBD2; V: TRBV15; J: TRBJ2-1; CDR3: CATSRDSGLAGDLNEQFF; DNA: TGTGCCACCAGCAGAGATTCAGGACTAGCGGGAGATTTGAATGAGCAGTTCTTC
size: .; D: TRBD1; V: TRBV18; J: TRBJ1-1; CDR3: CASSPQGAGTEAFF; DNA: TGTGCCAGCTCACCACAGGGGGCCGGCACTGAAGCTTTCTTT
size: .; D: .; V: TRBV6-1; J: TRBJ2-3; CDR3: CASSVSPGTGKTDTQYF; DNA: TGTGCCAGCAGTGTTTCGCCCGGGACGGGGAAGACAGATACGCAGTATTTT
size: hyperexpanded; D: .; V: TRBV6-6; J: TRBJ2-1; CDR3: CASSRSPGRDEQFF; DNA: TGTGCCAGCAGTCGCTCCCCGGGTCGGGATGAGCAGTTCTTC
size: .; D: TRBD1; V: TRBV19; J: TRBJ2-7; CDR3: CASSIASTGLSYEQYF; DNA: TGTGCCAGTAGTATAGCCTCGACAGGGCTTTCTTACGAGCAGTACTTC
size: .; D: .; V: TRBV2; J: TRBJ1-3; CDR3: CASRKIATKGKPPIYF; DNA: TGTGCCAGCAGGAAAATCGCTACGAAAGGGAAACCCCCCATATATTTT
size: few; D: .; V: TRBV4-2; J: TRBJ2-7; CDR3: CASSLGEAGGYEQYF; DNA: TGTGCCAGCAGCTTAGGTGAGGCGGGCGGCTACGAGCAGTACTTC
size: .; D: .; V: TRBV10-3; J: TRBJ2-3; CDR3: CAISESVAALTDTQYF; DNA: TGTGCCATCAGTGAGTCAGTAGCGGCCCTCACAGATACGCAGTATTTT
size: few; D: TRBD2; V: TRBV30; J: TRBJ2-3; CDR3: CAWSVLKAGGTTDTQYF; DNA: TGTGCCTGGAGTGTACTAAAAGCGGGGGGGACCACAGATACGCAGTATTTT
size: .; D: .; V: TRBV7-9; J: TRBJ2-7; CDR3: CASRPLLRSGNEQYF; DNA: TGTGCCAGCAGGCCCTTACTCAGGTCGGGGAACGAGCAGTACTTC
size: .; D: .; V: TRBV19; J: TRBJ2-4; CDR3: CASSTEATALAKNIQYF; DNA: TGTGCCAGTAGTACCGAAGCGACAGCTCTAGCCAAAAACATTCAGTACTTC